This passage covers 29 T cell receptor beta chains from one sample sequenced in a study of CD8 T cells in Susac syndrome. Roughly 0.45 to 1 ug RNA was reverse transcribed with random hexamers. TCRdb reprocessed the immunoSEQ multiplex PCR reads with MiXCR, giving one entry per CDR3 protein. The data hold 170,000 or so distinct CDR3 sequences, with about 95% observed a single time. The sequencing input was CD4+ T cells from PBMCs. These receptors were collected from a human donor with Susac syndrome.

The V and J genes are TRBV20-1 and TRBJ1-5; D ambiguous. The CDR3 covers 14 residues. Germline loops: CDR1 DFQATT, CDR2 SNEGSKA (reference sequence). The ends were cut back, 3 bases at V and 6 bases at J, with 15 bases in the middle. Here the CDR3 reads CSASVDGLSQPQHF. The CDR3 DNA sequence: TGCAGTGCTAGCGTGGACGGTCTTAGTCAGCCCCAGCATTTT.

The gene calls are TRBV19 and TRBJ2-3; D might be TRBD1 (6 bases). V was trimmed by 6 bases and J by 0 bases, leaving 13 bases between them. The CDR3 sequence is 15 residues long. Germline V lookup: CDR1 LNHDA, CDR2 SQIVND (reference sequence). The chain's CDR3 is CASSSKQGSTDTQYF. The CDR3 bases are TGTGCCAGTAGCTCCAAACAGGGAAGCACAGATACGCAGTATTTT.

This chain connects TRBV3-1 to TRBJ1-5; D gene unclear. The CDR3 spans 15 residues. V lost 3 bases to trimming and J lost 1 base, with 10 bases between them. Germline CDR1 LGHDT, CDR2 YNNKEL (reference sequence). CDR3 in DNA: TGTGCCAGCAGCCACGGGCCCGGAAGCAATCAGCCCCAGCATTTT. Translation: CASSHGPGSNQPQHF. Together with reference TRBV3-1 and TRBJ1-5, the CDR3 gives the full variable domain: DTAVSQTPKYLVTQMGNDKSIKCEQNLGHDTMYWYKQDSKKFLKIMFSYNNKELIINETVPNRFSPKSPDKAHLNLHINSLELGDSAVYFCASSHGPGSNQPQHFGDGTRLSIL.

This clonotype was seen a single time. The chain combines TRBV20-1 with TRBJ2-5, with 8 bases identical to TRBD2. V trimming: 4 bases; J trimming: 2 bases; junction bases outside the gene matches: 3. The CDR3 runs to 13 residues. Germline loops: CDR1 DFQATT, CDR2 SNEGSKA (reference sequence). CDR3 sequence: CSAKTSGQETQYF. CDR3 DNA sequence: TGCAGTGCTAAAACTAGCGGTCAAGAGACCCAGTACTTC.

The chain uses TRBV20-1 and TRBJ1-2, with D perhaps TRBD1 (5 bases). This CDR3 is built from 14 residues. Deletions cut 0 bases from V and 2 bases from J, with 10 bases between. Germline CDR1 reads DFQATT; CDR2 reads SNEGSKA (reference sequence). CDR3 in DNA: TGCAGTGCTAGAGACGGGGGTTTAAACTATGGCTACACCTTC. Protein sequence: CSARDGGLNYGYTF.

V gene TRBV5-1 combines with J gene TRBJ2-1; no clear D. In germline, CDR1 is SGHRS, CDR2 YFSETQ. There are 15 residues in the CDR3. The germline V and J ends were trimmed by 4 bases and 1 base, with 12 bases remaining between them. CDR3 amino acids: CASSPVLGSYNEQFF. In nucleotides, the CDR3 is TGCGCCAGCAGCCCTGTCTTGGGGTCCTACAATGAGCAGTTCTTC.

The chain recombines TRBV20-1 with TRBJ2-1; 10 bases line up with TRBD1. Germline V gives CDR1 DFQATT, CDR2 SNEGSKA (reference sequence). Trimming removed 1 base from V and 5 bases from J; junction bases left unmatched: 8. This CDR3 region has 16 residues. The CDR3: CSARGWDRGGNNEQFF. In nucleotides, the CDR3 is TGCAGTGCTAGAGGATGGGACAGGGGTGGGAACAATGAGCAGTTCTTC.

The chain joins TRBV5-1 to TRBJ1-1, with TRBD1 matching 9 bases. V was clipped by 2 bases and J by 4 bases; unmatched bases: 6. This CDR3 is 15 amino acids long. Germline V gene sequence: CDR1 SGHRS, CDR2 YFSETQ. The CDR3, as DNA: TGCGCCAGCAGCTTACAGGGGGCCCAGGCCACTGAAGCTTTCTTT. This gives the protein CASSLQGAQATEAFF.

V usage is TRBV7-2 and J usage is TRBJ1-1; maybe TRBD1 (6 bases). The CDR3 sequence is 14 residues long. CDR1 SGHTA and CDR2 FQGNSA come from the germline V gene. V dropped 5 bases and J dropped 5 bases, with 15 bases sitting between them. The CDR3 DNA follows: TGTGCCAGCAGCCTGTACAGGGTCGAGACTGAAGCTTTCTTT. Translated, it gives CASSLYRVETEAFF.

This clonotype was observed a few times. The V and J genes are TRBV18 and TRBJ1-1; maybe TRBD1 (6 bases). Trimming removed 3 bases at V and 0 bases at J, with 8 bases between. This CDR3 has 14 amino acids. The germline gives CDR1 KGHSH, CDR2 LQKENI. The CDR3 DNA follows: TGTGCCAGCTCACCGGACAGCATGAACACTGAAGCTTTCTTT. As protein: CASSPDSMNTEAFF.

This chain uses TRBV29-1 with TRBJ2-6; no reliable D call. CDR3 size: 13 residues. Trimming cost V 4 bases and J 0 bases, with 4 bases left between them. Germline V CDR1 and CDR2: SQVTM, ANQGSEA. The CDR3 region has the DNA TGCAGCGTTGTCGGCTCTGGGGCCAACGTCCTGACTTTC. It codes for CSVVGSGANVLTF.

The V and J genes are TRBV18 and TRBJ1-5, with 7 bases matching TRBD1. V dropped 5 bases and J dropped 2; count of bases not matched to a gene: 9. Germline lookup yields CDR1 KGHSH and CDR2 LQKENI. The CDR3 loop spans 16 amino acids. CDR3 nucleotide sequence: TGTGCCAGCTCAAGAACCAGGGGGGAAGGCAATCAGCCCCAGCATTTT. Translation: CASSRTRGEGNQPQHF.

The chain joins TRBV12-3 or TRBV12-4 to TRBJ2-4; the match to TRBD2 covers 11 bases. The CDR3 has 18 amino acids. The J segment lost 0 bases and the V segment lost 2 bases, leaving 6 bases of the junction unmatched. CDR3 nucleotide sequence: TGTGCCAGCAGTTTACGATGGACTAGCGGGTTAGCCAAAAACATTCAGTACTTC. It codes for CASSLRWTSGLAKNIQYF.

The chain couples TRBV4-2 to TRBJ1-1, with D possibly matching TRBD1 (5 bases). CDR3 size: 15 residues. Germline V CDR1 and CDR2: LGHNA, YNFKEQ. V lost 0 bases, J lost 2 bases, and 10 bases lay in between. The CDR3 DNA reads TGTGCCAGCAGCCAAGACAGGGCCACCAACACTGAAGCTTTCTTT. Translating gives CASSQDRATNTEAFF.

The chain employs TRBV7-8 and TRBJ2-6; the D is unclear. The germline CDR1 and CDR2 sequences are SGHVS and FQNEAQ. The CDR3 contains 15 residues. Between the trimmed V and J ends, which lost 1 base and 1 base, there was a span of 5 bases. The CDR3 DNA reads TGTGCCAGCAGCTTAGGGGATTCTGGGGCCAACGTCCTGACTTTC. This gives the protein CASSLGDSGANVLTF.

This rearrangement joins TRBV20-1 to TRBJ2-3, with D unresolved. The V gene lost 4 bases and the J gene lost 6 bases, with 11 bases spanning the gap. The CDR3 runs to 12 residues. The germline V gene encodes CDR1 DFQATT and CDR2 SNEGSKA (reference sequence). The CDR3 here is CSATPPGDTQYF. The CDR3 DNA is TGCAGTGCTACACCCCCCGGGGATACGCAGTATTTT.

V gene TRBV4-3 combines with J gene TRBJ1-4, with unresolved D. V was pared by 1 base and J by 0 bases, with 9 bases between. Germline V gives CDR1 LGHNA, CDR2 YSLEER. The CDR3 contains 16 residues. CDR3 DNA: TGCGCCAGCAGCCAAGGGGTGCCTGCAACTAATGAAAAACTGTTTTTT. This encodes CASSQGVPATNEKLFF.

The chain carries TRBV2 and TRBJ1-1; D call uncertain. V lost 7 bases to trimming and J lost 4 bases, with 16 bases between them. Germline V gene lookup returns CDR1 SNHLY and CDR2 FYNNEI. There are 14 residues in the CDR3. Here the CDR3 reads CASTRSLGGTEAFF. CDR3 nucleotides: TGTGCCAGCACCAGGTCCCTGGGCGGCACTGAAGCTTTCTTT.

Here the CDR3 reads CASSYSGDRGETQYF. CDR3 DNA sequence: TGCGCCAGCAGCTACAGTGGGGACAGAGGGGAGACCCAGTACTTC. The chain couples TRBV5-1 to TRBJ2-5, with 7 bases matching TRBD1. After removal of 3 bases from V and 5 bases from J, the junction contained 10 bases not matched to a gene. Looked up from germline, CDR1 is SGHRS and CDR2 is YFSETQ. CDR3 length equals 15 residues. The full variable domain, completed using reference TRBV5-1 and TRBJ2-5, is KAGVTQTPRYLIKTRGQQVTLSCSPISGHRSVSWYQQTPGQGLQFLFEYFSETQRNKGNFPGRFSGRQFSNSRSEMNVSTLELGDSALYLCASSYSGDRGETQYFGPGTRLLVL.

The chain has TRBV13 and TRBJ2-7; D unclear. Germline lookup yields CDR1 PRHDT and CDR2 FYEKMQ (reference sequence). V was shortened by 8 bases and J by 2 bases, with 19 bases between the two germline ends. The CDR3 is 15 residues long. For the CDR3, the DNA is TGTGCCAGCTCAGAGAGGAGACTGAGGACCTACGAGCAGTACTTC. Encoded protein: CASSERRLRTYEQYF.

The rearrangement uses TRBV20-1 and TRBJ2-3; D is tentatively TRBD1 or TRBD2 (5 bases each). Germline CDR1 DFQATT, CDR2 SNEGSKA (reference sequence). The CDR3 is made up of 14 amino acids. The ends were cut back, 4 bases at V and 0 bases at J, with 11 bases in the middle. CDR3 bases: TGCAGTGCTACGATGGGGGACAGCACAGATACGCAGTATTTT. Translated: CSATMGDSTDTQYF.

The gene calls are TRBV18 and TRBJ1-1; D is unclear. Germline CDR1 and CDR2: KGHSH and LQKENI. The CDR3 contains 12 residues. With 5 bases removed from V and 0 bases from J, the gap between germline ends came to 4 bases. Here the CDR3 DNA reads TGTGCCAGCTCAGGGATGAACACTGAAGCTTTCTTT. Translated, it gives CASSGMNTEAFF.

The rearrangement joins TRBV5-1 to TRBJ2-1, with TRBD1 identical over 9 bases. The CDR3 is made up of 14 amino acids. Trimming at V came to 0 bases and at J to 8 bases, leaving 3 bases not matched to a gene. CDR1 SGHRS and CDR2 YFSETQ come from the germline V gene. The CDR3 region is CASSLVGQGDEQFF. DNA of the CDR3: TGCGCCAGCAGCTTGGTGGGACAGGGCGATGAGCAGTTCTTC.

This sequence joins TRBV2 and TRBJ2-7, with 9 bases lining up with TRBD1. Germline CDR1 SNHLY, CDR2 FYNNEI. This CDR3 spans 14 amino acids. V trimming: 6 bases; J trimming: 2 bases; junction bases outside the gene matches: 5. In DNA, the CDR3 is TGTGCCAGCAGCGCCCGGACAGGGGCCTACGAGCAGTACTTC. It translates to CASSARTGAYEQYF.

This clonotype was counted a single time. This chain joins TRBV4-2 and TRBJ2-7; TRBD1 agrees at 8 bases. V lost 5 bases, J lost 3 bases, and 9 bases stayed unmatched. The CDR3 loop spans 15 amino acids. Per the germline V gene, CDR1 is LGHNA and CDR2 is YNFKEQ. The DNA of the CDR3 is TGTGCCAGCAGCGCGGAGACAGGGGAGTTCTACGAGCAGTACTTC. Protein sequence: CASSAETGEFYEQYF.

This rearrangement joins TRBV5-1 to TRBJ1-6; TRBD1 matches 7 bases. From germline, CDR1 is SGHRS and CDR2 YFSETQ. This CDR3 is 14 amino acids long. Trimming at V came to 0 bases and at J to 10 bases, leaving 4 bases not matched to a gene. The CDR3 nucleotides read TGCGCCAGCAGCTTGGAGCAGGGGGTGTCACCCCTCCACTTT. It yields the protein CASSLEQGVSPLHF.

J is TRBJ2-1 and V is TRBV14, with TRBD1 identical over 10 bases. CDR3 length: 16 residues. Trimming cost V 3 bases and J 8 bases; bases outside gene matches: 10. Germline V gene sequence: CDR1 SGHDN, CDR2 FVKESK. The CDR3 loop reads CASSQLTGGAFDEQFF. DNA for the CDR3: TGTGCCAGCAGCCAGTTGACAGGGGGCGCGTTTGATGAGCAGTTCTTC.

This clonotype came up once. V gene TRBV29-1 combines with J gene TRBJ2-3, with 10 bases that match TRBD2. V trimming: 6 bases; J trimming: 1 base; junction bases outside the gene matches: 7. Germline assignment: CDR1 SQVTM and CDR2 ANQGSEA. The CDR3 runs to 15 residues. The CDR3 sequence: CSVAGLAGGTDTQYF. The DNA for the CDR3 is TGCAGCGTGGCCGGGCTAGCGGGGGGCACAGATACGCAGTATTTT.

This chain joins TRBV6-5 and TRBJ2-3; D may be TRBD2 (6 bases). The V gene lost 8 bases and the J gene lost 2 bases, with 14 bases spanning the gap. Germline V CDR1 and CDR2: MNHEY, SVGAGI. This CDR3 is built from 14 residues. This CDR3 reads CASGRRGPTDTQYF. The CDR3 DNA is TGTGCCAGCGGGAGGAGGGGCCCCACAGATACGCAGTATTTT.